These 10 T cell receptor beta chains originate from one sample sequenced in a study of T cell repertoires in cytomegalovirus infection. TCRdb itself ran the reads through MiXCR, one entry per CDR3 protein. This repertoire shows more than 150,000 distinct CDR3 sequences, about 15% found once; its top ten account for around 19%. Sequenced sample: CD8+ T cells from PBMCs. Receptors were obtained from a human donor in good health (CMV status not recorded). Some clones in this sample may be carry-over from other donors' samples.

The chain recombines TRBV7-6 with TRBJ2-2, with 7 bases identical to TRBD2. With 1 base clipped from V and 3 bases from J, the junction kept 5 bases outside the gene matches. Germline loops: CDR1 SGHVS, CDR2 FNYEAQ. The CDR3 has 16 residues. As DNA, the CDR3 is TGTGCCAGCAGCTTAGGCCGGGGGGATTACACCGGGGAGCTGTTTTTT. As protein: CASSLGRGDYTGELFF.

The gene calls are TRBV7-6 and TRBJ2-7, with D possibly matching TRBD1 (7 bases). CDR1 and CDR2 from the germline V gene are SGHVS and FNYEAQ. The CDR3 contains 13 residues. Trimming took off 2 bases at V and 3 bases at J, with 8 bases between the two ends. The CDR3 loop reads CASSLQGGYEQYF. The CDR3 DNA sequence: TGTGCCAGCAGCTTACAGGGGGGCTACGAGCAGTACTTC.

This clonotype was found a few times. This rearrangement joins TRBV4-1 to TRBJ2-3; D remains ambiguous. Trimming left V 0 bases short and J 3 bases short, with 10 bases between. The germline gives CDR1 MGHRA, CDR2 YSYEKL. The CDR3 spans 15 residues. CDR3 DNA: TGCGCCAGCAGCCAAGATATCAGGAAGACAGATACGCAGTATTTT. Its protein is CASSQDIRKTDTQYF.

A few counts support this clonotype. The chain uses TRBV19 and TRBJ1-5; D is perhaps TRBD1 (5 bases). Per germline, CDR1 LNHDA and CDR2 SQIVND (reference sequence). Trimming stripped 5 bases from V and 4 bases from J, with 15 bases between. The length of the CDR3 is 15 residues. The CDR3 loop is CASSPAGYGNQPQHF. CDR3 DNA: TGTGCCAGTAGTCCCGCAGGGTACGGTAATCAGCCCCAGCATTTT.

The V call is TRBV6-4, the J call TRBJ2-1; weak D call: TRBD2 (6 bases). The germline V and J ends were trimmed by 3 bases and 1 base, with 10 bases remaining between them. CDR3 length: 15 amino acids. The germline CDR1 and CDR2 sequences are MRHNA and SNTAGT. CDR3 loop: CASSEWGGSYNEQFF. The DNA of the CDR3 is TGTGCCAGCAGTGAGTGGGGAGGATCCTACAATGAGCAGTTCTTC.

This clonotype was detected a few times. J is TRBJ2-5 and V is TRBV28; 8 bases are shared with TRBD1. The CDR3 has 13 residues. The J segment lost 2 bases and the V segment lost 7 bases, leaving 3 bases of the junction unmatched. In germline, CDR1 is MDHEN, CDR2 SYDVKM. The CDR3 spells CASTRGLQETQYF. CDR3 nucleotide sequence: TGTGCCAGCACCAGGGGGCTTCAAGAGACCCAGTACTTC. Full variable domain (rest looked up from reference TRBV28 and TRBJ2-5): DVKVTQSSRYLVKRTGEKVFLECVQDMDHENMFWYRQDPGLGLRLIYFSYDVKMKEKGDIPEGYSVSREKKERFSLILESASTNQTSMYLCASTRGLQETQYFGPGTRLLVL.

The chain couples TRBV6-2 or TRBV6-3 to TRBJ1-1; weak D call: TRBD1 (5 bases). The CDR3 has 13 amino acids. Per the germline V gene, CDR1 is MNHEY and CDR2 is SVGEGT. V was trimmed by 2 bases and J by 10 bases, leaving 14 bases between them. The CDR3 loop reads CASSYGGGIAAFF. As DNA, the CDR3 is TGTGCCAGCAGTTACGGGGGAGGGATTGCAGCTTTCTTT.

This clonotype was found a few times. The J gene is TRBJ2-3, the V gene TRBV28, with 9 bases that match TRBD2. Germline V lookup: CDR1 MDHEN, CDR2 SYDVKM. The CDR3 contains 18 residues. After removal of 3 bases from V and 6 bases from J, the junction contained 16 bases not matched to a gene. As DNA, the CDR3 is TGTGCCAGCAGTTTTACGGGAGTAGCGGGAGTGATACCTGATACGCAGTATTTT. It translates to CASSFTGVAGVIPDTQYF.

This clonotype was seen more than once but under ten times. The chain combines TRBV7-3 with TRBJ2-3; TRBD1 might be the D (6 bases). CDR3 length equals 15 residues. The germline gives CDR1 SGHTA, CDR2 FQGTGA. The ends were cut back, 5 bases at V and 3 bases at J, with 15 bases in the middle. CDR3 coding DNA: TGTGCCAGCAGCCACCAGGGGAGTTCGACAGATACGCAGTATTTT. It codes for CASSHQGSSTDTQYF.

J is TRBJ1-1 and V is TRBV7-3; 7 bases fit TRBD1. Trimming took 3 bases from V and 2 from J; bases not matched to a gene: 3. The CDR3 runs 14 residues. In germline, CDR1 is SGHTA, CDR2 FQGTGA. CDR3 region: CASSLGTDNTEAFF. The DNA for the CDR3 is TGTGCCAGCAGCTTGGGGACAGATAACACTGAAGCTTTCTTT.